This T cell receptor delta chain was sequenced for a study of gamma-delta T cells after stem cell transplantation. Germline values: CDR1 GEAIGNYY, CDR2 EKD. The CDR3 is 20 amino acids. A few counts support this clone. A far larger clone differs by one base, so this is likely a read error. Other DNA sequences within the sample encode an identical CDR3. TCRdb reapplied CATT to the RT-PCR reads. The sample lists around 5,700 delta-chain clones; 9.8% were seen once. The sequenced sample consisted of gamma-delta T cells. The genes are TRDV2 and TRDJ1; 13 bases line up with TRDD3. This TCR came from a human donor. It is not recorded whose cells these are; they may come from a transplant donor. CDR3 in DNA: TGTGCCTGTGACACAGTCCAACTGGGGGATACGTCTCTTTACACCGATAAGCTCATCTTT. Its translation: CACDTVQLGDTSLYTDKLIF.